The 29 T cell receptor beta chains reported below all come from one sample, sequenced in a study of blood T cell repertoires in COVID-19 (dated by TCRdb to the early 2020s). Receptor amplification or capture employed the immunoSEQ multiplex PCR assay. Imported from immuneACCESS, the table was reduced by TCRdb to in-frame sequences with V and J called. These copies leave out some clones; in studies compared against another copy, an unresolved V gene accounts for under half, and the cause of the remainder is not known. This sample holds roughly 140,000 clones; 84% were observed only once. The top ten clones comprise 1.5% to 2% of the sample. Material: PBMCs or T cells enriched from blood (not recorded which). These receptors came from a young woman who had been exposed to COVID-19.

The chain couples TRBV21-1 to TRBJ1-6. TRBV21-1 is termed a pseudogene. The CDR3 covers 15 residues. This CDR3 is CASNKLEGYNSPLHF. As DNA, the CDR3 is TGTGCCAGCAACAAGTTGGAGGGATATAATTCACCCCTCCACTTT.

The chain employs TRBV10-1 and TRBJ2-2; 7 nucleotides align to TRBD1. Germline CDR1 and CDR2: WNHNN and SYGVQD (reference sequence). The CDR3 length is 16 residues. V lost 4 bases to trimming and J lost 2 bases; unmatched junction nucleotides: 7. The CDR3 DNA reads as TGCGCCAGCAGTGGACCGGGACAGATAAACACCGGGGAGCTGTTTTTT. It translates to CASSGPGQINTGELFF.

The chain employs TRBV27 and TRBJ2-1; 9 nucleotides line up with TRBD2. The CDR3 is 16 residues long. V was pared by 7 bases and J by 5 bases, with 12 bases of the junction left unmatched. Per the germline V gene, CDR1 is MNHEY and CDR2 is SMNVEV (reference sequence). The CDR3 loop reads CASKGRLAEKNNEQFF. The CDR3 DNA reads TGTGCCAGCAAAGGCCGACTAGCGGAAAAAAACAATGAGCAGTTCTTC.

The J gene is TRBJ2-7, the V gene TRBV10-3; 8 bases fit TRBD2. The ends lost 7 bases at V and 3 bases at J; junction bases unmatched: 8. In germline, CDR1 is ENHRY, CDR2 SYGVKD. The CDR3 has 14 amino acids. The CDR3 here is CAINPGSGSYEQYF. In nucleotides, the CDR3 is TGTGCCATCAACCCAGGGAGCGGGAGCTACGAGCAGTACTTC.

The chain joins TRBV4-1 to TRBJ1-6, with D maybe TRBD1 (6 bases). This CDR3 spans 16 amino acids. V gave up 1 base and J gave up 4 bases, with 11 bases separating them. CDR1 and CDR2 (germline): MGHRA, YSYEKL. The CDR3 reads CASSQVGRGYNSPLHF. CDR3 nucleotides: TGCGCCAGCAGCCAAGTTGGCAGGGGATATAATTCACCCCTCCACTTT.

CDR3 in DNA: TGTGCCAGCACTACCGGGACAGGGGGCTCCTACGAGCAGTACTTC. Translating it yields CASTTGTGGSYEQYF. The chain carries TRBV6-5 and TRBJ2-7, with 11 bases matching TRBD1. This CDR3 comprises 15 residues. Germline CDR1 reads MNHEY; CDR2 reads SVGAGI. V lost 7 bases to trimming and J lost 0 bases; unmatched junction nucleotides: 5.

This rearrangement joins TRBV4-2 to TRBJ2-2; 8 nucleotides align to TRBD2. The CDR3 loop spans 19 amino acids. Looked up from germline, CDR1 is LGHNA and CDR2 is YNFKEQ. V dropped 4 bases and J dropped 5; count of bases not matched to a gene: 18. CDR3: CASSLTNPKRERGTGELFF. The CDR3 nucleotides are TGTGCCAGCAGCCTCACTAACCCCAAGCGGGAGCGGGGGACCGGGGAGCTGTTTTTT.

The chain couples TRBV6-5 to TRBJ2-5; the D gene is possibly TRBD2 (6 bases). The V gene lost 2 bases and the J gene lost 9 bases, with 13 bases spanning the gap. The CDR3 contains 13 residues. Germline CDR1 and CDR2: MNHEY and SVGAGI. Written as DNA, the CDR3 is TGTGCCAGCAGTTACAGCAGGGAGGTGCCCCAGTACTTC. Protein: CASSYSREVPQYF.

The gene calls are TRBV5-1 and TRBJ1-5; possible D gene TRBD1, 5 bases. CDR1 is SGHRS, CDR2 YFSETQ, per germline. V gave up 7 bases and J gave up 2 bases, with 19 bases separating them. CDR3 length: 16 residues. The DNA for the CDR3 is TGCGCCAGCTTCTTCGGGGGAGGAGATCGCAATCAGCCCCAGCATTTT. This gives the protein CASFFGGGDRNQPQHF. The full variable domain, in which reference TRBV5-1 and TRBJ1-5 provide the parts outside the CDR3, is KAGVTQTPRYLIKTRGQQVTLSCSPISGHRSVSWYQQTPGQGLQFLFEYFSETQRNKGNFPGRFSGRQFSNSRSEMNVSTLELGDSALYLCASFFGGGDRNQPQHFGDGTRLSIL.

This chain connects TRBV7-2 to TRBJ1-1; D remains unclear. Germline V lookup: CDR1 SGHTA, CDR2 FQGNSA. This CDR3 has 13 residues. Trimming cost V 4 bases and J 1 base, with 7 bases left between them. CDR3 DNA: TGTGCCAGCAGCTGGCAGGCGAACACTGAAGCTTTCTTT. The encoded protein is CASSWQANTEAFF.

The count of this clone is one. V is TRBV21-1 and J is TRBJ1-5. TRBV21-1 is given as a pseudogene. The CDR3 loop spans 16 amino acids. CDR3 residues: CASSKEGGQVNQPQHF. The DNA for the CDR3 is TGTGCCAGCAGCAAAGAGGGAGGCCAAGTCAATCAGCCCCAGCATTTT.

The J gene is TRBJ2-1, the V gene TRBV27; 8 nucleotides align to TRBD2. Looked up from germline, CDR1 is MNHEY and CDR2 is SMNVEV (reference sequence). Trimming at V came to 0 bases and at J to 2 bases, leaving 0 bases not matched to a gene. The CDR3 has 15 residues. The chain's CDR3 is CASSLSSGAYNEQFF. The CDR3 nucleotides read TGTGCCAGCAGTTTATCTAGCGGGGCCTACAATGAGCAGTTCTTC.

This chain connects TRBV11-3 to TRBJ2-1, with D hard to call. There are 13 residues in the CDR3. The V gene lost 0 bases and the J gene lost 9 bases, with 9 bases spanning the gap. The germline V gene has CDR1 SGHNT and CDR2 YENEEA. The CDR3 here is CASSLDWAREQFF. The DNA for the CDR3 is TGTGCCAGCAGCTTAGATTGGGCCCGTGAGCAGTTCTTC.

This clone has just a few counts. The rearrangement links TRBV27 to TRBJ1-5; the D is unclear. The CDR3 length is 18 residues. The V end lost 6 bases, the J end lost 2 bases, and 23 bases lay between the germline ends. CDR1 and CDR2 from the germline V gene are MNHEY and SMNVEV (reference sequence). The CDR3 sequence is CASRPPWQAARGNQPQHF. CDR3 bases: TGTGCCAGCAGACCGCCCTGGCAGGCAGCGAGGGGCAATCAGCCCCAGCATTTT.

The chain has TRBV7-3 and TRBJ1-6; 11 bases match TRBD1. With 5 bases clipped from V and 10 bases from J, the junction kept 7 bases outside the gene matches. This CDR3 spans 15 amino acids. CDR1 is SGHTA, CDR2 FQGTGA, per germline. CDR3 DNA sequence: TGTGCCAGCAGCCCAACCGGGACAGGGGGGTCACCCCTCCACTTT. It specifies CASSPTGTGGSPLHF.

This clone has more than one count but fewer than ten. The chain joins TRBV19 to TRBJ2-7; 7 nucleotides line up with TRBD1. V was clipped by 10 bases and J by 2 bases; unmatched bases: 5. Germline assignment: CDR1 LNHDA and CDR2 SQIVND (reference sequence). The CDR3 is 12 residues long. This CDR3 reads CATRDRTYEQYF. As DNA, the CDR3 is TGTGCCACCAGGGACAGAACCTACGAGCAGTACTTC. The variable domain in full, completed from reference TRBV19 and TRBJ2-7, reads DGGITQSPKYLFRKEGQNVTLSCEQNLNHDAMYWYRQDPGQGLRLIYYSQIVNDFQKGDIAEGYSVSREKKESFPLTVTSAQKNPTAFYLCATRDRTYEQYFGPGTRLTVT.

The CDR3 here is CASSPGTNTGELFF. CDR3 DNA sequence: TGTGCCAGCTCCCCCGGGACTAACACCGGGGAGCTGTTTTTT. The rearrangement uses TRBV18 and TRBJ2-2; possible D gene TRBD2, 6 bases. This CDR3 is built from 14 residues. Trimming pared 6 bases from V and 2 bases from J, leaving 10 bases between. Germline CDR1 reads KGHSH; CDR2 reads LQKENI.

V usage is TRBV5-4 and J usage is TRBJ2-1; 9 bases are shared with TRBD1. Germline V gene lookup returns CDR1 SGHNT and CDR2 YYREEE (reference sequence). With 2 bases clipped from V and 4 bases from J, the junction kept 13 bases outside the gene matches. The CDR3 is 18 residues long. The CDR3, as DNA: TGTGCCAGCAGCTTCTACGGGGGAGGGACAGGGCGTTACAATGAGCAGTTCTTC. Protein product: CASSFYGGGTGRYNEQFF.

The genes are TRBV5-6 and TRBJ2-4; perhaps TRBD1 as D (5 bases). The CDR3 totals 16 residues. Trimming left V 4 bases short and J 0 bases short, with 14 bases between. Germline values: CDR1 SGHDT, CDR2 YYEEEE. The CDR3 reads CASSPRQTLAKNIQYF. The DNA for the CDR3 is TGTGCCAGCAGCCCTCGACAGACTTTAGCCAAAAACATTCAGTACTTC.

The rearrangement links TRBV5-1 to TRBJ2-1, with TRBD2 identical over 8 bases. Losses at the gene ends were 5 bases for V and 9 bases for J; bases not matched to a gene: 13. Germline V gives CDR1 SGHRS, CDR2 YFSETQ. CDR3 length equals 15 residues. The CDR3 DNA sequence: TGCGCCAGCAGGCGACTGAGCGGGAGTACCGGTGAGCAGTTCTTC. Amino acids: CASRRLSGSTGEQFF.

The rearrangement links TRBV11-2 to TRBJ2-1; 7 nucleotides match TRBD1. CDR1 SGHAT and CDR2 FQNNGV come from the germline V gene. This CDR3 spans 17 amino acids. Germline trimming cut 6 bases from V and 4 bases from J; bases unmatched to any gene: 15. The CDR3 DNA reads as TGTGCCAGCAGTCCTAACAGGGGTTTACCGGGTTACAATGAGCAGTTCTTC. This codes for CASSPNRGLPGYNEQFF.

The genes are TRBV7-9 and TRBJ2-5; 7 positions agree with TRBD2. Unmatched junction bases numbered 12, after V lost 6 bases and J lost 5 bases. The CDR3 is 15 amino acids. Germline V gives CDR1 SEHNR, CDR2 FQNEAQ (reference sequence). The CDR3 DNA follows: TGTGCCAGCAGTTTCATACGACTAGCAGGGGAGACCCAGTACTTC. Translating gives CASSFIRLAGETQYF.

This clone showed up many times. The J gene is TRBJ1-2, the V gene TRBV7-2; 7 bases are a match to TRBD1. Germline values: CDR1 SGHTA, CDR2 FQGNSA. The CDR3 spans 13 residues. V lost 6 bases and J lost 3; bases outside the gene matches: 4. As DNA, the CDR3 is TGTGCCAGCAGATTTCAGGGGGACTATGGCTACACCTTC. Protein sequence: CASRFQGDYGYTF.

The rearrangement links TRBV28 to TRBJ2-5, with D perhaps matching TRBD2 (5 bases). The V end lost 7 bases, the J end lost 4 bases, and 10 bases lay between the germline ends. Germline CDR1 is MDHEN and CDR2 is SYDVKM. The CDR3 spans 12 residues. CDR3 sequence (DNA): TGTGCCAGCAATGGACTTAGAGAGACCCAGTACTTC. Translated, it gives CASNGLRETQYF.

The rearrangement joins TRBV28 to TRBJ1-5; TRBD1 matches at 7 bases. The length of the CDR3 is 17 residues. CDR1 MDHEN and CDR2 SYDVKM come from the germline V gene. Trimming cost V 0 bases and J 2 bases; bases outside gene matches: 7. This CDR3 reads CASSLWGGTVGNQPQHF. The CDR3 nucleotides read TGTGCCAGCAGTTTATGGGGCGGGACAGTCGGCAATCAGCCCCAGCATTTT.

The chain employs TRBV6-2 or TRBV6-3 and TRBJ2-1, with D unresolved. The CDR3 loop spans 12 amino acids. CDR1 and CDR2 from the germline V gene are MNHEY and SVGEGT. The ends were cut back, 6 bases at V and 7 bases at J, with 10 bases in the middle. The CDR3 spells CASSKRGNEQFF. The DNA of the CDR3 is TGTGCCAGCAGCAAAAGAGGAAATGAGCAGTTCTTC.

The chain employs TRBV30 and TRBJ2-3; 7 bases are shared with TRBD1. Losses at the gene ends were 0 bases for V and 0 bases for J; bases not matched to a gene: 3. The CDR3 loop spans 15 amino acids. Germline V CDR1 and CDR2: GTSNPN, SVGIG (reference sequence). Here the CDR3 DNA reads TGTGCCTGGAGTGTAGAACAGGGGAGCACAGATACGCAGTATTTT. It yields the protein CAWSVEQGSTDTQYF.

The CDR3 protein is CASTPGEVAGLNEQFF. In DNA form, the CDR3 reads TGTGCCAGCACCCCGGGAGAGGTAGCGGGCCTCAATGAGCAGTTCTTC. This chain links TRBV5-4 with TRBJ2-1, with TRBD2 matching 7 bases. CDR1 is SGHNT and CDR2 is YYREEE in the germline V gene (reference sequence). Trimming cost V 6 bases and J 6 bases; bases outside gene matches: 15. The CDR3 totals 16 residues.

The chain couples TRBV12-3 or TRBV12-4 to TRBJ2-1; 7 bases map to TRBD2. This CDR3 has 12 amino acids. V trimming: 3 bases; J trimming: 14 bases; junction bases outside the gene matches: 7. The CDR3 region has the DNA TGTGCCAGCAGTTTGAATCCGGGGGGAGAGTTCTTC. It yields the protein CASSLNPGGEFF.